Listed below are T cell receptor beta chains from one sample, sequenced in a study of T cells in Graves' hyperthyroidism and ophthalmopathy. Each CDR3 protein gets one entry after TCRdb re-called the multiplex PCR reads with MiXCR. The table records more than 350,000 distinct CDR3 sequences, about 14% of them present only once. The sample was blood. The receptor source for this set is a woman in her 30s with Graves' ophthalmopathy. Both conserved end residues are part of each CDR3. A D gene is named only where the DNA matches it firmly. A clone size is listed for some rows: how often the clone was seen (once, few, many), or a class if it is expanded.

TRBJ2-1	.	.	TRBV10-3	CAISGLDNEQFF	TGTGCCATCAGTGGACTGGATAATGAGCAGTTCTTC
TRBJ1-4	.	many	TRBV2	CARSDRVGEKLFF	TGTGCCAGATCCGATCGAGTCGGGGAAAAACTGTTTTTT
TRBJ1-1	TRBD1	.	TRBV5-1	CASSPSPGTVNTEAFF	TGCGCCAGCAGCCCAAGTCCCGGGACAGTGAACACTGAAGCTTTCTTT
TRBJ2-1	.	many	TRBV5-1	CASSLPSLFDNEQFF	TGCGCCAGCAGCTTGCCGTCGCTCTTCGACAATGAGCAGTTCTTC
TRBJ2-3	TRBD1	many	TRBV18	CASSPPRGQGNQDTQYF	TGTGCCAGCTCACCACCTCGGGGACAGGGGAATCAAGATACGCAGTATTTT
TRBJ1-5	.	few	TRBV6-1	CASSPDSPNQPQHF	TGTGCCAGCTCCCCGGACAGCCCCAATCAGCCCCAGCATTTT
TRBJ2-1	TRBD2	many	TRBV2	CATQLAGGAGEQFF	TGTGCCACCCAACTAGCGGGGGGAGCAGGTGAGCAGTTCTTC
TRBJ1-1	.	many	TRBV6-2/TRBV6-3	CASSYDGREAFF	TGTGCCAGCAGTTACGATGGACGTGAAGCTTTCTTT
TRBJ1-3	TRBD1	.	TRBV5-1	CASSWTGLSGNTIYF	TGCGCCAGCAGCTGGACAGGCCTCTCTGGAAACACCATATATTTT
TRBJ2-3	.	many	TRBV2	CASNVKRADTQYF	TGTGCCAGCAATGTCAAGAGGGCAGATACGCAGTATTTT
TRBJ1-1	.	.	TRBV6-8	CASSYSSKSGGSTEAFF	TGTGCCAGCAGTTACTCGAGTAAAAGTGGGGGATCTACTGAAGCTTTCTTT
TRBJ2-3	.	many	TRBV6-1	CASSDFLGTPDTQYF	TGTGCCAGCAGTGACTTCCTGGGAACCCCAGATACGCAGTATTTT
TRBJ2-1	.	many	TRBV11-2	CASATPRGVGYNEQFF	TGTGCCAGCGCTACACCGCGGGGAGTGGGCTACAATGAGCAGTTCTTC
TRBJ2-2	.	.	TRBV6-1	CASLGVRAANTGELFF	TGTGCCAGCTTAGGGGTCAGGGCCGCGAACACCGGGGAGCTGTTTTTT
TRBJ1-4	.	few	TRBV20-1	CSAPGTLNNEKLFF	TGCAGTGCCCCCGGGACATTAAATAATGAAAAACTGTTTTTT
TRBJ1-1	.	many	TRBV29-1	CSVGANTEAFF	TGCAGCGTTGGAGCTAACACTGAAGCTTTCTTT
TRBJ1-1	.	many	TRBV18	CASSPTQAMNTEAFF	TGTGCCAGCTCACCGACACAGGCCATGAACACTGAAGCTTTCTTT
TRBJ1-3	.	many	TRBV7-9	CASTLGTTSSGNTIYF	TGTGCCAGCACCCTAGGGACAACTAGCTCTGGAAACACCATATATTTT
TRBJ1-3	.	many	TRBV13	CASSLSRDKGNTIYF	TGTGCCAGCAGCCTAAGCCGGGACAAAGGAAACACCATATATTTT
TRBJ1-5	.	many	TRBV20-1	CSGQPGYSNQPQHF	TGCAGTGGACAGCCTGGGTATAGCAATCAGCCCCAGCATTTT
TRBJ2-5	TRBD2	many	TRBV30	CAWSRSGGARETQYF	TGTGCCTGGAGCAGAAGCGGGGGGGCGCGGGAGACCCAGTACTTC
TRBJ2-1	TRBD1	many	TRBV28	CASSPRQGIGNEQFF	TGTGCCAGCAGTCCACGACAGGGGATCGGGAATGAGCAGTTCTTC
TRBJ1-2	.	many	TRBV3-1	CASSQFRGGFYGYTF	TGTGCCAGCAGCCAATTCCGGGGCGGATTCTATGGCTACACCTTC
TRBJ2-5	.	many	TRBV2	CASAGVPRETQYF	TGTGCCAGTGCCGGGGTCCCGCGGGAGACCCAGTACTTC
TRBJ1-2	TRBD1	many	TRBV12-3/TRBV12-4	CASTGQGASGYTF	TGTGCCAGCACCGGGCAGGGGGCGAGTGGCTACACCTTC
TRBJ2-2	.	many	TRBV7-9	CASPTPGTHDTGELFF	TGTGCCAGCCCCACGCCGGGGACACACGACACCGGGGAGCTGTTTTTT
TRBJ2-2	.	many	TRBV2	CASSDYNTGELFF	TGTGCCAGCAGTGACTATAACACCGGGGAGCTGTTTTTT
TRBJ2-7	.	many	TRBV2	CASRQGVIVDEQYF	TGTGCCAGCAGGCAGGGTGTTATCGTTGACGAGCAGTACTTC
TRBJ2-1	TRBD1	.	TRBV15	CATSRARTGAYNEQFF	TGTGCCACCAGCAGAGCCAGGACAGGGGCCTACAATGAGCAGTTCTTC
TRBJ1-4	TRBD1	many	TRBV28	CAISRTTGGGEKLFF	TGTGCCATCAGCAGAACCACAGGGGGTGGTGAAAAACTGTTTTTT
TRBJ2-1	.	many	TRBV6-6	CASSYLSGVRNEQFF	TGTGCCAGCAGTTACCTTTCAGGGGTTCGCAATGAGCAGTTCTTC
TRBJ2-3	.	many	TRBV2	CASRTGGGTDTQYF	TGTGCCAGCAGAACAGGAGGGGGGACAGATACGCAGTATTTT
TRBJ2-2	.	.	TRBV19	CASSGQRPSRYTGELFF	TGTGCCAGTAGTGGTCAGCGCCCCTCGCGATACACCGGGGAGCTGTTTTTT
TRBJ2-5	TRBD1	.	TRBV4-2	CASSHGQGAVGETQYF	TGTGCCAGCAGCCACGGACAGGGGGCTGTTGGGGAGACCCAGTACTTC
TRBJ2-3	TRBD1	many	TRBV6-1	CASSRQGTADTQYF	TGTGCCAGCAGTCGACAGGGGACCGCTGATACGCAGTATTTT
TRBJ2-3	TRBD2	many	TRBV11-2	CASSALAGTSTDTQYF	TGTGCCAGCAGCGCTCTAGCGGGCACTAGCACAGATACGCAGTATTTT
TRBJ2-2	.	.	TRBV27	CASSFLGLTGELFF	TGTGCCAGCAGTTTTTTAGGCCTGACCGGGGAGCTGTTTTTT
TRBJ1-2	.	.	TRBV10-2	CASSERGSGYTF	TGCGCCAGCAGTGAACGAGGGAGTGGCTACACCTTC
TRBJ1-6	.	.	TRBV28	CASSDSQYNSPLHF	TGTGCCAGCAGTGATAGCCAGTATAATTCACCCCTCCACTTT
TRBJ1-5	.	many	TRBV28	CASWGGSTYSNQPQHF	TGTGCCAGCTGGGGGGGGTCGACGTATAGCAATCAGCCCCAGCATTTT
TRBJ2-2	TRBD1	few	TRBV12-3/TRBV12-4	CASRKTGGSGELFF	TGTGCCAGCAGGAAGACAGGGGGCTCCGGGGAGCTGTTTTTT
TRBJ2-1	.	many	TRBV9	CASSPASTNEQFF	TGTGCCAGCAGCCCAGCGAGCACGAATGAGCAGTTCTTC
TRBJ1-2	TRBD1	many	TRBV12-3/TRBV12-4	CASSSTNPGQGTYGYTF	TGTGCCAGCAGTTCTACCAACCCGGGACAGGGAACCTATGGCTACACCTTC
TRBJ1-5	.	many	TRBV20-1	CSARGPRQYSNQPQHF	TGCAGTGCTAGAGGCCCCCGACAGTATAGCAATCAGCCCCAGCATTTT
TRBJ1-5	TRBD1	many	TRBV13	CASSLGMSRGRGQPQHF	TGTGCCAGCAGCTTAGGGATGAGCAGGGGGCGCGGTCAGCCCCAGCATTTT
TRBJ2-1	TRBD2	many	TRBV6-4	CASSDSGGGPDEQFF	TGTGCCAGCAGTGACTCGGGCGGGGGTCCCGATGAGCAGTTCTTC
TRBJ1-1	TRBD1	.	TRBV19	CASSWTGGQGTEAFF	TGTGCCAGTAGCTGGACAGGGGGTCAAGGCACTGAAGCTTTCTTT
TRBJ2-7	TRBD1	many	TRBV14	CASSTRTGGHEQYF	TGTGCCAGCAGCACTCGGACAGGGGGTCACGAGCAGTACTTC
TRBJ2-2	.	.	TRBV24-1	CATSDPGQRGPTSTGELFF	TGTGCCACCAGTGACCCCGGGCAACGGGGACCAACATCCACCGGGGAGCTGTTTTTT
TRBJ1-2	.	many	TRBV20-1	CSARAGGLDGYTF	TGCAGTGCTAGAGCTGGGGGTCTGGATGGCTACACCTTC
TRBJ2-7	TRBD2	many	TRBV2	CASKTRGSREWEQYF	TGTGCCAGCAAGACGCGGGGGTCGCGAGAGTGGGAGCAGTACTTC
TRBJ1-2	.	many	TRBV3-1	CASSQEGYGYTF	TGTGCCAGCAGCCAAGAGGGGTATGGCTACACCTTC
TRBJ2-7	TRBD1	many	TRBV24-1	CATSDPRGPYEQYF	TGTGCCACCAGTGACCCCAGGGGGCCCTACGAGCAGTACTTC
TRBJ1-5	.	many	TRBV20-1	CSASFGISNQPQHF	TGCAGTGCTAGTTTTGGGATAAGCAATCAGCCCCAGCATTTT
TRBJ2-7	.	many	TRBV6-1	CASSSLKVYEQYF	TGTGCCAGCAGTTCACTGAAAGTCTACGAGCAGTACTTC
TRBJ2-3	.	many	TRBV2	CASSEYGDFGGDTQYF	TGTGCCAGCAGTGAATATGGGGACTTTGGGGGAGATACGCAGTATTTT
TRBJ2-1	TRBD2	many	TRBV30	CAWSVAGGPWDEQFF	TGTGCCTGGAGTGTAGCGGGGGGGCCGTGGGATGAGCAGTTCTTC